This T cell receptor beta chain was retrieved from a study of blood T cell repertoires in COVID-19. As for the study in general: Samples representing acute and convalescent COVID-19 were sourced from the United States, Italy and Spain.

The V gene end was trimmed by 1 base and the J gene end by 8 bases; junction bases not matched to a gene: 3. CDR3 size: 14 residues. From germline, CDR1 is SGHTA and CDR2 FQGNSA. As processed by the authors: Scientists estimated how many nucleated cells there were by amplifying reference gene primers. Measured with immunoSEQ multiplex PCR; TCRdb has only the in-frame clones, and not every one. V and J calls plus clone size are reproduced from that table; the DNA served to infer D and trimming. This sample has about 18,000 clones, with under 90% found just once. A few counts support this clone. The TCR sequence derives from an elderly man with acute or convalescent COVID-19. Sequencing was carried out using peripheral blood. The chain uses TRBV7-2 and TRBJ2-1, with TRBD2 matching 9 bases. In DNA form, the CDR3 reads TGTGCCAGCAGCTTAGGGACTAGCGTCGATGAGCAGTTCTTC. The encoded protein is CASSLGTSVDEQFF.